Listed below are T cell receptor beta chains from one sample, sequenced in a study of blood T cell repertoires in COVID-19. TCRdb keeps only in-frame clones here, not all; method: immunoSEQ multiplex PCR. The sample lists about 240,000 clones, more than 70% occurring once. Material for sequencing was peripheral blood. These receptors were taken from an elderly man with acute or convalescent COVID-19. CDR3s include the opening cysteine and the closing phenylalanine or tryptophan. The order of the fields is J gene, V gene, D gene, clone size, CDR3 protein, CDR3 DNA. The D gene is left open where the match is weak. Not all rows give a size; the values are once, few, many and, for expanded clones, a class.

J: TRBJ1-1
V: TRBV19
D: NA
size: NA
CDR3: CASSIGAGVSAEAFF
DNA: TGTGCCAGTAGTATAGGGGCCGGGGTGAGCGCTGAAGCTTTCTTT

J: TRBJ2-2
V: TRBV9
D: NA
size: NA
CDR3: CASSVQVAGELFF
DNA: TGTGCCAGCAGCGTACAGGTGGCGGGGGAGCTGTTTTTT

J: TRBJ2-2
V: TRBV4-3
D: TRBD1
size: NA
CDR3: CASSQESRDRGLGELFF
DNA: TGCGCCAGCAGCCAAGAGTCCCGGGACAGGGGGCTGGGGGAGCTGTTTTTT

J: TRBJ1-6
V: TRBV5-1
D: NA
size: NA
CDR3: CASSLTLSSYNSPLHF
DNA: TGCGCCAGCAGCTTAACCCTGAGCTCCTATAATTCACCCCTCCACTTT

J: TRBJ2-3
V: TRBV5-1
D: TRBD2
size: once
CDR3: CASSLEAGGADTQYF
DNA: TGCGCCAGCAGCCTTGAAGCGGGAGGGGCAGATACGCAGTATTTT

J: TRBJ2-1
V: TRBV27
D: TRBD2
size: NA
CDR3: CASSTRLAGGNEQFF
DNA: TGTGCCAGCTCCACCCGACTAGCGGGAGGTAATGAGCAGTTCTTC

J: TRBJ2-7
V: TRBV28
D: TRBD1
size: NA
CDR3: CASSSGGTGGLHLYF
DNA: TGTGCCAGCAGTTCGGGAGGGACAGGGGGTCTTCATCTGTACTTC

J: TRBJ1-5
V: TRBV6-6
D: TRBD1
size: NA
CDR3: CASSPGQGGGGNQPQHF
DNA: TGTGCCAGCAGTCCGGGACAGGGTGGAGGGGGCAATCAGCCCCAGCATTTT

J: TRBJ1-6
V: TRBV11-2
D: NA
size: NA
CDR3: CASSPNQGYNSPLHF
DNA: TGTGCCAGCAGCCCAAACCAGGGGTATAATTCACCCCTCCACTTT

J: TRBJ2-7
V: TRBV18
D: TRBD1
size: once
CDR3: CASSPPGQGLGEQYF
DNA: TGTGCCAGCTCACCTCCGGGACAGGGTTTGGGCGAGCAGTACTTC

J: TRBJ2-2
V: TRBV7-9
D: TRBD1
size: NA
CDR3: CASSPGAGQGIVLFF
DNA: TGTGCCAGCAGCCCGGGAGCGGGACAGGGGATTGTGCTGTTTTTT

J: TRBJ1-4
V: TRBV7-8
D: NA
size: once
CDR3: CASSLSETQGEKLFF
DNA: TGTGCCAGCAGCTTGTCCGAGACCCAGGGGGAAAAACTGTTTTTT

J: TRBJ2-7
V: TRBV4-2
D: TRBD2
size: many
CDR3: CASSLMTSGGLYEQYF
DNA: TGTGCCAGCAGCTTAATGACTAGCGGGGGTCTCTACGAGCAGTACTTC

J: TRBJ1-4
V: TRBV7-9
D: NA
size: NA
CDR3: CASSPPGRGSEKLFF
DNA: TGTGCCAGCAGCCCCCCCGGACGGGGATCGGAAAAACTGTTTTTT

J: TRBJ2-7
V: TRBV5-8
D: NA
size: NA
CDR3: CASSHTGEQYF
DNA: TGTGCCAGCTCCCACACGGGCGAGCAGTACTTC

J: TRBJ2-2
V: TRBV6-4
D: NA
size: NA
CDR3: CASSDRSFNTGELFF
DNA: TGTGCCAGCAGTGACAGGAGCTTCAACACCGGGGAGCTGTTTTTT

J: TRBJ1-3
V: TRBV3-1/TRBV3-2
D: NA
size: NA
CDR3: CATTGGAGGNTIYF
DNA: TGTGCCACCACGGGGGGGGCCGGAGGAAACACCATATATTTT

J: TRBJ2-1
V: TRBV11-2
D: NA
size: NA
CDR3: CASSLSFASAAASYNEQFF
DNA: TGTGCCAGCAGCCTGTCCTTTGCCTCGGCGGCCGCCTCCTACAATGAGCAGTTCTTC

J: TRBJ2-2
V: TRBV25-1
D: NA
size: NA
CDR3: CASSPPRTGELFF
DNA: TGTGCCAGCAGTCCCCCTCGCACCGGGGAGCTGTTTTTT

J: TRBJ2-3
V: TRBV19
D: NA
size: NA
CDR3: CASSIQTGTTDTQYF
DNA: TGTGCCAGTAGTATACAAACAGGGACCACAGATACGCAGTATTTT

J: TRBJ1-3
V: TRBV12-3/TRBV12-4
D: TRBD1
size: NA
CDR3: CASRGQGEYTIYF
DNA: TGTGCCAGCAGGGGACAGGGGGAGTACACCATATATTTT

J: TRBJ1-3
V: TRBV2
D: NA
size: NA
CDR3: CASSTGRSGNTIYF
DNA: TGTGCCAGCTCGACAGGCCGCTCTGGAAACACCATATATTTT